The rows below give T cell receptor beta chains drawn from one sample of a study of blood T cell repertoires in COVID-19. Produced via immunoSEQ multiplex PCR; TCRdb's table is partial and in-frame only. The data contain 97,000 or so clones, about nine tenths of them seen just once; the ten biggest clones take up more than 1.5%. Sequenced sample: peripheral blood. The receptors here all came from a woman aged 45 to 65 with COVID-19, enrolled during active disease. CDR3s include the opening cysteine and the closing phenylalanine or tryptophan. A D gene is named only where the DNA matches it firmly. Clone size is shown for a subset of rows, as once, few, many or a class of expanded clone.

j_call | clone_size | v_call | d_call | cdr3_aa | cdr3_nt
TRBJ2-4 | once | TRBV28 | - | CASSRRTGRDIQYF | TGTGCCAGCAGTCGTCGGACAGGGAGGGACATTCAGTACTTC
TRBJ1-2 | - | TRBV29-1 | - | CSVGGGEAYGYTF | TGCAGCGTTGGGGGGGGCGAGGCCTATGGCTACACCTTC
TRBJ2-1 | - | TRBV5-4 | - | CASSYAGLHNNEQFF | TGTGCCAGCAGCTACGCGGGACTTCATAACAATGAGCAGTTCTTC
TRBJ1-2 | - | TRBV30 | TRBD1 | CAWSVGGYYGYTF | TGTGCCTGGAGTGTAGGGGGCTACTATGGCTACACCTTC
TRBJ1-5 | few | TRBV6-1 | TRBD1 | CASSVPGGVSNQPQHF | TGTGCCAGCAGTGTCCCAGGGGGAGTTAGCAATCAGCCCCAGCATTTT
TRBJ1-2 | - | TRBV30 | - | CAWSYQGSNGYTF | TGTGCCTGGAGTTACCAGGGATCGAATGGCTACACCTTC
TRBJ1-1 | - | TRBV6-5 | - | CASSYSKGANTEAFF | TGTGCCAGCAGTTACTCGAAAGGGGCCAACACTGAAGCTTTCTTT
TRBJ2-1 | once | TRBV5-4 | TRBD2 | CASTMWGLAESYNEQFF | TGTGCCAGCACCATGTGGGGACTAGCGGAGTCCTACAATGAGCAGTTCTTC
TRBJ1-2 | - | TRBV3-1/TRBV3-2 | TRBD1 | CASSPRTGGEAIYGYTF | TGTGCCAGCAGCCCTCGGACAGGGGGGGAGGCTATCTATGGCTACACCTTC
TRBJ1-1 | few | TRBV13 | - | CASSSLREMNTEAFF | TGTGCCAGCAGCTCCCTCAGGGAAATGAACACTGAAGCTTTCTTT
TRBJ2-6 | - | TRBV7-9 | - | CASSLVPGTAGANVLTF | TGTGCCAGCAGCTTAGTTCCGGGAACGGCTGGGGCCAACGTCCTGACTTTC
TRBJ1-1 | - | TRBV7-6 | TRBD1 | CASSLSRDRAGLGTEAFF | TGTGCCAGCAGCCTTTCCCGGGACAGGGCAGGGTTGGGCACTGAAGCTTTCTTT
TRBJ2-3 | once | TRBV5-4 | - | CASSRNREDTQYF | TGTGCCAGCAGCCGGAACAGGGAGGATACGCAGTATTTT
TRBJ1-6 | - | TRBV15 | - | CATSPRVTGSPLHF | TGTGCCACCAGCCCCCGGGTAACTGGTTCACCCCTCCACTTT
TRBJ2-1 | - | TRBV28 | TRBD1 | CASKSSGTGVNEQFF | TGTGCCAGCAAATCCTCCGGGACAGGGGTCAATGAGCAGTTCTTC
TRBJ1-2 | once | TRBV3-1/TRBV3-2 | - | CASSQVGITGPQDYGYTF | TGTGCCAGCAGCCAAGTGGGGATTACAGGGCCCCAGGACTATGGCTACACCTTC
TRBJ1-4 | few | TRBV4-1 | - | CASSHPYEKLFF | TGCGCCAGCAGCCACCCCTACGAAAAACTGTTTTTT
TRBJ1-5 | - | TRBV2 | TRBD1 | CASKFTGAEWSNQPQHF | TGTGCCAGCAAGTTCACAGGGGCGGAGTGGAGCAATCAGCCCCAGCATTTT
TRBJ1-5 | - | TRBV7-2 | - | CASSLVEGHNQPQHF | TGTGCCAGCAGCTTAGTGGAGGGCCACAATCAGCCCCAGCATTTT
TRBJ1-1 | once | TRBV27 | TRBD1 | CASSLQEQGTEAFF | TGTGCCAGCAGTCTACAAGAACAGGGGACTGAAGCTTTCTTT
TRBJ2-1 | - | TRBV19 | TRBD2 | CASSITPSGGSYNEQFF | TGTGCCAGTAGTATAACCCCTAGCGGGGGCTCCTACAATGAGCAGTTCTTC
TRBJ1-4 | - | TRBV19 | - | CASSRGEKLFF | TGTGCCAGCTCTAGGGGTGAAAAACTGTTTTTT
TRBJ2-7 | - | TRBV29-1 | - | CSVEDPDRSYEQYF | TGCAGCGTTGAAGACCCCGACAGATCCTACGAGCAGTACTTC
TRBJ1-1 | - | TRBV27 | - | CASTQGRNTEAFF | TGTGCCAGCACTCAGGGCCGGAACACTGAAGCTTTCTTT
TRBJ1-1 | once | TRBV7-8 | TRBD1 | CASRRGQGVTEAFF | TGTGCCAGCAGACGAGGACAGGGGGTCACTGAAGCTTTCTTT
TRBJ1-1 | - | TRBV4-1 | TRBD1 | CASSQLQGAWGTEAFF | TGCGCCAGCAGCCAGTTACAGGGGGCCTGGGGGACTGAAGCTTTCTTT
TRBJ1-1 | - | TRBV19 | - | CASSIGWQINTEAFF | TGTGCCAGTAGTATAGGGTGGCAGATAAACACTGAAGCTTTCTTT
TRBJ2-7 | - | TRBV5-5 | - | CASSSVMGLPQSFYEQYF | TGTGCCAGCAGCTCCGTAATGGGACTCCCGCAAAGTTTTTACGAGCAGTACTTC
TRBJ1-6 | - | TRBV30 | - | CAGGGALSSPLHF | TGTGCCGGAGGGGGGGCCCTAAGTTCACCCCTCCACTTT
TRBJ1-2 | - | TRBV5-6 | - | CASSFGTTRYGYTF | TGTGCCAGCAGCTTTGGCACCACACGCTATGGCTACACCTTC
TRBJ2-1 | - | TRBV28 | TRBD2 | CASSSTSSGGAIHEQFF | TGTGCCAGCAGTTCTACATCTAGCGGGGGGGCCATCCATGAGCAGTTCTTC
TRBJ2-3 | - | TRBV5-5 | TRBD2 | CASSLREGDTQYF | TGTGCCAGCAGCTTGAGGGAGGGAGATACGCAGTATTTT
TRBJ2-5 | - | TRBV10-1 | TRBD1 | CASSESRQGAGETQYF | TGCGCCAGCAGTGAATCGAGACAGGGGGCAGGAGAGACCCAGTACTTC
TRBJ2-7 | - | TRBV7-3 | TRBD2 | CASSFSGGSYEQYF | TGTGCCAGCAGCTTTAGCGGGGGGTCTTACGAGCAGTACTTC
TRBJ1-1 | - | TRBV27 | TRBD1 | CASTGGTEAFF | TGTGCCAGTACAGGGGGCACTGAAGCTTTCTTT
TRBJ2-1 | - | TRBV4-2 | - | CASSQVRGIGGAHLEQFF | TGTGCCAGCAGCCAAGTCCGTGGAATTGGGGGGGCCCATCTAGAGCAGTTCTTC
TRBJ1-6 | - | TRBV6-5 | TRBD1 | CASVDRHNSPLHF | TGTGCCAGCGTGGACAGGCATAATTCACCCCTCCACTTT
TRBJ1-1 | - | TRBV29-1 | - | CSVEGVGLNTEAFF | TGCAGCGTTGAAGGCGTGGGGCTGAACACTGAAGCTTTCTTT
TRBJ2-1 | - | TRBV7-2 | TRBD2 | CASSHLGLAGGFGYDEQFF | TGTGCCAGCAGCCACCTAGGACTAGCGGGGGGATTTGGTTACGATGAGCAGTTCTTC
TRBJ1-1 | - | TRBV19 | - | CASSSEGGLGVEVF | TGTGCCAGTAGTAGTGAGGGAGGCTTAGGCGTCGAGGTCTTT
TRBJ1-2 | - | TRBV12-3/TRBV12-4 | TRBD1 | CASSLGTGRGYTF | TGTGCCAGCAGTCTCGGGACAGGGAGGGGCTACACCTTC
TRBJ1-4 | - | TRBV28 | - | CASSSPTGWGHEKLFF | TGTGCCAGCAGTTCCCCTACCGGCTGGGGGCATGAAAAACTGTTTTTT